Shown below are 29 T cell receptor beta chains from a single sample sequenced in a study of CD8+ T cells in alopecia areata. cDNA reverse transcribed from extracted RNA served as the sequencing template. Using immunoSEQ multiplex PCR, the repertoire was profiled, and TCRdb retains in-frame clones only, with some absent. In the table there are 70,000 or so clones, roughly 57% of which are singletons. Sequenced here: CD8+ T cells sorted from blood, sampled at week 0. The receptor set was obtained from a human donor with alopecia areata.

This clone was seen more than once but under ten times. The chain is built from TRBV7-9 and TRBJ2-5, with TRBD2 matching 7 bases. CDR1 and CDR2 (germline): SEHNR, FQNEAQ (reference sequence). V lost 5 bases and J lost 0; bases outside the gene matches: 12. This CDR3 is built from 17 residues. CDR3 residues: CASSQRFGGSNQETQYF. The CDR3 coding sequence is TGTGCCAGCAGCCAACGGTTCGGGGGGTCCAACCAAGAGACCCAGTACTTC.

This chain links TRBV25-1 with TRBJ2-7, with D uncertain. From germline, CDR1 is MGHDK and CDR2 SYGVNS. V lost 4 bases and J lost 3, with 22 bases in between. The CDR3 spans 17 residues. CDR3 bases: TGTGCCAGCAGTGGCCCGACCCGGGCAAGGTCCAACTACGAGCAGTACTTC. Protein product: CASSGPTRARSNYEQYF.

The chain combines TRBV5-1 with TRBJ2-3; weak D call: TRBD1 (5 bases). Germline CDR1 is SGHRS and CDR2 is YFSETQ. CDR3 length: 17 residues. Trimming stripped 0 bases from V and 1 base from J, with 15 bases between. The CDR3 spells CASSLAGAGWGTDTQYF. CDR3 coding DNA: TGCGCCAGCAGCTTGGCTGGGGCAGGGTGGGGCACAGATACGCAGTATTTT.

The V call is TRBV2, the J call TRBJ2-5; TRBD1 agrees at 7 bases. V shed 5 bases, J shed 5 bases, and the junction held 5 bases outside the gene matches. This CDR3 is built from 13 residues. Germline lookup yields CDR1 SNHLY and CDR2 FYNNEI. CDR3 loop: CASSYRGTETQYF. For the CDR3, the DNA is TGTGCCAGCAGTTACAGGGGAACGGAGACCCAGTACTTC.

This chain connects TRBV25-1 to TRBJ1-4; D is unclear. The CDR3 covers 15 residues. Germline V gives CDR1 MGHDK, CDR2 SYGVNS. V gave up 2 bases and J gave up 8 bases, with 15 bases separating them. As DNA, the CDR3 is TGTGCCAGCAGTGAACATGACGTCCTGGAGGAAAAACTGTTTTTT. Encoded protein: CASSEHDVLEEKLFF.

V and J are TRBV27 and TRBJ1-6; no firm D call. CDR3 length: 14 residues. Germline V gene sequence: CDR1 MNHEY, CDR2 SMNVEV (reference sequence). Trimming took off 3 bases at V and 9 bases at J, with 12 bases between the two ends. The CDR3 coding sequence is TGTGCCAGCAGTTTTGGAGGGTCTGGTTCACCCCTCCACTTT. Its protein product is CASSFGGSGSPLHF.

This clone has just one count. The chain is built from TRBV7-9 and TRBJ2-1, with a tentative D call TRBD1 (5 bases). Trimming took 5 bases from V and 9 from J, leaving 14 bases between them. The length of the CDR3 is 13 residues. Germline V gene lookup returns CDR1 SEHNR and CDR2 FQNEAQ (reference sequence). CDR3 coding DNA: TGTGCCAGCAGCCCCTGGGGCGGCGGTGAGCAGTTCTTC. Translating it yields CASSPWGGGEQFF.

This clone was counted a few times. The chain's CDR3 is CSVGTSGSLYNEQFF. The CDR3 region has the DNA TGCAGCGTGGGGACTAGCGGGAGTCTCTACAATGAGCAGTTCTTC. The chain recombines TRBV29-1 with TRBJ2-1, with TRBD2 identical over 14 bases. V lost 6 bases and J lost 3; bases outside the gene matches: 4. The CDR3 has 15 residues. The germline CDR1 and CDR2 sequences are SQVTM and ANQGSEA.

V gene TRBV19 combines with J gene TRBJ2-5, with D unresolved. The CDR3 is made up of 14 amino acids. Deletions cut 3 bases from V and 1 base from J, with 9 bases between. Per germline, CDR1 LNHDA and CDR2 SQIVND (reference sequence). CDR3 DNA: TGTGCCAGTAGTATGGAGTTGCTCCAAGAGACCCAGTACTTC. Residues: CASSMELLQETQYF.

This clone showed up just a few times. The V call is TRBV4-1, the J call TRBJ2-5; 11 bases fit TRBD1. The CDR3 is made up of 16 amino acids. V shed 4 bases, J shed 3 bases, and the junction held 7 bases outside the gene matches. The germline gives CDR1 MGHRA, CDR2 YSYEKL. CDR3 sequence: CASSLTPGQGEETQYF. The CDR3 coding sequence is TGCGCCAGCAGCCTCACCCCGGGACAGGGGGAAGAGACCCAGTACTTC.

In this sample, this clone turned up a few times. The genes are TRBV25-1 and TRBJ2-2; TRBD1 might be the D (5 bases). Germline V gene lookup returns CDR1 MGHDK and CDR2 SYGVNS. There are 13 residues in the CDR3. V shed 3 bases and J shed 3 bases, with 5 bases lying between them. Here the CDR3 DNA reads TGTGCCAGCAGTGACAGGGACACCGGGGAGCTGTTTTTT. The encoded protein is CASSDRDTGELFF.

This clone was seen ten or more times. The chain combines TRBV7-9 with TRBJ1-2, with no clear D. V lost 3 bases and J lost 8, with 13 bases in between. This CDR3 has 13 residues. Germline CDR1 is SEHNR and CDR2 is FQNEAQ (reference sequence). This CDR3 reads CASSLARSLGYTF. CDR3 DNA sequence: TGTGCCAGCAGCTTGGCCCGCTCCCTGGGCTACACCTTC.

This rearrangement joins TRBV14 to TRBJ2-2, with D perhaps matching TRBD2 (5 bases). Germline V gene sequence: CDR1 SGHDN, CDR2 FVKESK. Trimming took 1 base from V and 2 from J, leaving 11 bases between them. CDR3 length: 16 amino acids. In DNA form, the CDR3 reads TGTGCCAGCAGCCAAGGATCTCTAGCCAACACCGGGGAGCTGTTTTTT. Translation gives CASSQGSLANTGELFF.

The rearrangement uses TRBV27 and TRBJ2-5; D not certain. The CDR3 covers 14 residues. Between the trimmed V and J ends, which lost 8 bases and 5 bases, there was a span of 18 bases. Germline V lookup: CDR1 MNHEY, CDR2 SMNVEV (reference sequence). The CDR3 DNA follows: TGTGCCAGCTGGAGAATCGGATTCGAGGAGACCCAGTACTTC. Its protein product is CASWRIGFEETQYF.

CDR3 sequence reads: CASSLRTGDETQYF. CDR3 in DNA: TGCGCCAGCAGCCTTCGGACAGGGGATGAGACCCAGTACTTC. The chain joins TRBV4-1 to TRBJ2-5; 9 nucleotides agree with TRBD1. From germline, CDR1 is MGHRA and CDR2 YSYEKL. The length of the CDR3 is 14 residues. V lost 4 bases to trimming and J lost 5 bases; unmatched junction nucleotides: 5.

The J gene is TRBJ2-3, the V gene TRBV27; D is ambiguous. The CDR3 runs to 15 residues. Trimming cost V 2 bases and J 5 bases, with 14 bases left between them. Germline CDR1 MNHEY, CDR2 SMNVEV (reference sequence). As DNA, the CDR3 is TGTGCCAGCAGTTTAATCCCGACTTCGGGAGATACGCAGTATTTT. Protein sequence: CASSLIPTSGDTQYF.

The table lists this clone with a few counts. The rearrangement links TRBV4-3 to TRBJ2-7; 11 nucleotides align to TRBD2. This CDR3 is built from 18 residues. Trimming took 0 bases from V and 2 from J; bases not matched to a gene: 9. CDR1 and CDR2 from the germline V gene are LGHNA and YSLEER. The DNA for the CDR3 is TGCGCCAGCAGCCAAGATGTAGGGACTAGCGGACTTACCTACGAGCAGTACTTC. It yields the protein CASSQDVGTSGLTYEQYF.

This clone has just one count. V gene TRBV5-1 combines with J gene TRBJ1-2, with D uncertain. Germline V lookup: CDR1 SGHRS, CDR2 YFSETQ. The CDR3 is made up of 14 amino acids. V was shortened by 0 bases and J by 3 bases, with 9 bases between the two germline ends. CDR3 amino acids: CASSLGGYDYGYTF. The CDR3 DNA reads as TGCGCCAGCAGCTTGGGGGGATATGACTATGGCTACACCTTC.

In its sample, this clone was seen a few times. The CDR3 reads CASSTADRTGDTQYF. The CDR3 coding sequence is TGCGCCAGCAGCACAGCGGACAGGACGGGAGATACGCAGTATTTT. The gene calls are TRBV5-1 and TRBJ2-3, with 7 bases that match TRBD1. The CDR3 runs 15 residues. The V segment lost 4 bases and the J segment 5 bases; nucleotides outside the gene matches: 10. CDR1 SGHRS and CDR2 YFSETQ come from the germline V gene.

The sample holds a few counts of this clone. The V and J genes are TRBV28 and TRBJ1-5; D not certain. Germline loops: CDR1 MDHEN, CDR2 SYDVKM. The CDR3 contains 12 residues. V dropped 2 bases and J dropped 2 bases, with 1 base sitting between them. The CDR3 loop is CASSLGNQPQHF. The CDR3 DNA reads TGTGCCAGCAGTTTAGGCAATCAGCCCCAGCATTTT.

V gene TRBV5-1 combines with J gene TRBJ2-1; TRBD1 agrees at 7 bases. The V segment lost 4 bases and the J segment 0 bases; nucleotides outside the gene matches: 4. The V gene's germline CDR1 is SGHRS and CDR2 YFSETQ. This CDR3 region has 15 residues. CDR3 nucleotides: TGCGCCAGCAGCGGGGACAGCCTCTCCTACAATGAGCAGTTCTTC. Its protein is CASSGDSLSYNEQFF.

The chain recombines TRBV6-5 with TRBJ2-2, with 7 bases identical to TRBD1. V was pared by 7 bases and J by 7 bases, with 12 bases of the junction left unmatched. Germline loops: CDR1 MNHEY, CDR2 SVGAGI. This CDR3 has 15 residues. The CDR3 DNA is TGTGCCAGCACTGCTGGACAGGCGGATGTCGGGGAGCTGTTTTTT. The encoded protein is CASTAGQADVGELFF.

This sequence joins TRBV13 and TRBJ2-1; D gene uncertain. The ends were cut back, 4 bases at V and 8 bases at J, with 12 bases in the middle. Germline assignment: CDR1 PRHDT and CDR2 FYEKMQ (reference sequence). This CDR3 region has 13 residues. CDR3: CASSSIGFDEQFF. Written as DNA, the CDR3 is TGTGCCAGCAGCTCCATAGGGTTCGATGAGCAGTTCTTC.

Here the CDR3 reads CASSGRTGGLAGYTF. CDR3 nucleotides: TGTGCCAGCAGCGGGAGGACAGGGGGCCTTGCCGGCTACACCTTC. The chain links TRBV9 to TRBJ1-2; 11 positions agree with TRBD1. This CDR3 spans 15 amino acids. Germline lookup yields CDR1 SGDLS and CDR2 YYNGEE. The ends lost 3 bases at V and 8 bases at J; junction bases unmatched: 9.

The rearrangement links TRBV4-1 to TRBJ1-1, with no clear D. The CDR3 runs to 15 residues. V was trimmed by 0 bases and J by 4 bases, leaving 12 bases between them. Germline CDR1 reads MGHRA; CDR2 reads YSYEKL. CDR3: CASSQEPGLGTEAFF. CDR3 coding DNA: TGCGCCAGCAGCCAAGAACCGGGATTAGGCACTGAAGCTTTCTTT.

The chain employs TRBV9 and TRBJ1-6; no firm D call. The CDR3 has 14 residues. Germline V lookup: CDR1 SGDLS, CDR2 YYNGEE. Trimming left V 4 bases short and J 9 bases short, with 14 bases between. In nucleotides, the CDR3 is TGTGCCAGCAGCCCCAGCGGGGTGGGTTCACCCCTCCACTTT. It specifies CASSPSGVGSPLHF.

V and J are TRBV29-1 and TRBJ2-7; D not resolved. CDR1 is SQVTM, CDR2 ANQGSEA, per germline. Trimming stripped 5 bases from V and 3 bases from J, with 5 bases between. The CDR3 totals 10 residues. For the CDR3, the DNA is TGCAGCGTTCTAGACTACGAGCAGTACTTC. This sequence encodes CSVLDYEQYF.

The rearrangement joins TRBV6-5 to TRBJ2-5; D ambiguous. This CDR3 contains 15 residues. The germline V and J ends were trimmed by 0 bases and 2 bases, with 10 bases remaining between them. The germline V gene has CDR1 MNHEY and CDR2 SVGAGI. CDR3 sequence: CASSYSLGRQETQYF. The CDR3 coding sequence is TGTGCCAGCAGTTACTCGCTTGGACGTCAAGAGACCCAGTACTTC.

The V gene is TRBV15, the J gene TRBJ2-7, with 10 bases fitting TRBD2. Losses at the gene ends were 2 bases for V and 2 bases for J; bases not matched to a gene: 3. The CDR3 length is 15 residues. The germline gives CDR1 LNHNV, CDR2 YYDKDF (reference sequence). CDR3 sequence (DNA): TGTGCCACCAGCAGATCCCTAGCGGGAGCCTACGAGCAGTACTTC. Protein sequence: CATSRSLAGAYEQYF.